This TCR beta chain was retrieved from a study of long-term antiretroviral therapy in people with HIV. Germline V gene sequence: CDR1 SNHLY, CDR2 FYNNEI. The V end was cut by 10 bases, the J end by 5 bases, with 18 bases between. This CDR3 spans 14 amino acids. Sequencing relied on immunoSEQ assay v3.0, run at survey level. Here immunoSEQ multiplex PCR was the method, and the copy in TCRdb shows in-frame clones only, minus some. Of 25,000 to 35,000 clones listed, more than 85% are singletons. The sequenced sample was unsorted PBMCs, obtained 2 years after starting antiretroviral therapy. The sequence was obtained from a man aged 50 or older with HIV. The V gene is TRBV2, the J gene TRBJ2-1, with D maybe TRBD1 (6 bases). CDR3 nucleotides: TGTGCCACCCTCCAAGACAGGTCTCACAATGAGCAGTTCTTC. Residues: CATLQDRSHNEQFF.